A single sample gave rise to the 9 T cell receptor beta chains below, sequenced in a study of T cells in Graves' hyperthyroidism and ophthalmopathy. Amplification targeted TCR beta CDR3 regions from RNA transcripts. The HTBI primer set drove a first-round RT-PCR of the TCR CDR3. TCRdb independently ran MiXCR on the multiplex PCR reads; one entry per CDR3 protein. The sample contains hundreds of thousands of distinct CDR3 sequences, 40% to 55% of which appear only once. The sequenced material came from peripheral blood or thyroid tissue (not recorded which). The receptor source for this set is an adult man with Graves' disease, either hyperthyroidism or ophthalmopathy (not recorded which).

The chain combines TRBV5-4 with TRBJ2-7; maybe TRBD1 (6 bases). Trimming pared 1 base from V and 4 bases from J, leaving 18 bases between. CDR1 is SGHNT, CDR2 YYREEE, per germline (reference sequence). CDR3 size: 16 residues. The CDR3 DNA is TGTGCCAGCAGCTTGTCGGGTGGGGGCCTGATGTACGAGCAGTACTTC. Encoded protein: CASSLSGGGLMYEQYF.

This clonotype has a count of ten or more. The CDR3 sequence is CATKNRDVTGETQYF. Written as DNA, the CDR3 is TGTGCCACCAAGAATAGGGACGTGACCGGAGAGACCCAGTACTTC. The genes are TRBV10-3 and TRBJ2-5; D tentatively reads TRBD1 or TRBD2 (5 bases each). Germline values: CDR1 ENHRY, CDR2 SYGVKD. The CDR3 consists of 15 residues. Trimming stripped 10 bases from V and 4 bases from J, with 22 bases between.

This clonotype came up a few times. The chain couples TRBV2 to TRBJ1-1, with D perhaps matching TRBD1 (5 bases). CDR1 and CDR2 (germline): SNHLY, FYNNEI. V lost 2 bases and J 6 bases, leaving 13 bases between the germline ends. CDR3 length: 14 amino acids. CDR3 in DNA: TGTGCCAGCAGTGAACCCGGGACTAGATCTGAAGCTTTCTTT. Translated, it gives CASSEPGTRSEAFF. Filled out from reference TRBV2 and TRBJ1-1, the complete variable domain reads EPEVTQTPSHQVTQMGQEVILRCVPISNHLYFYWYRQILGQKVEFLVSFYNNEISEKSEIFDDQFSVERPDGSNFTLKIRSTKLEDSAMYFCASSEPGTRSEAFFGQGTRLTVV.

To note about this clonotype: Germline and junction disagree at one end, which may indicate a read error. This chain uses TRBV2 with TRBJ2-5, with D perhaps matching TRBD1 (6 bases). The length of the CDR3 is 15 residues. In germline, CDR1 is SNHLY, CDR2 FYNNEI. The CDR3 spells CAGSESGGTQETQYF. Here the CDR3 DNA reads TGTGCCGGCAGTGAAAGTGGGGGCACCCAAGAGACCCAGTACTTC.

This clonotype showed up just a few times. The chain couples TRBV4-1 to TRBJ1-2; D call uncertain. This CDR3 is 11 amino acids long. The V end was cut by 0 bases, the J end by 9 bases, with 5 bases between. Germline assignment: CDR1 MGHRA and CDR2 YSYEKL. The CDR3 loop reads CASSQESRYTF. DNA of the CDR3: TGCGCCAGCAGCCAAGAATCCCGCTACACCTTC.

The chain uses TRBV7-3 and TRBJ2-5, with D possibly TRBD2 on 7 matching bases. V was clipped by 8 bases and J by 7 bases, with 17 bases between them. CDR1 and CDR2 (germline): SGHTA, FQGTGA. The CDR3 is 13 residues long. The CDR3 is CASSPGGRGTQYF. The CDR3 DNA sequence: TGTGCCAGCTCACCGGGGGGCCGAGGGACCCAGTACTTC.

Regarding this clonotype: Lacking the conserved final phenylalanine or tryptophan, this CDR3 likely reflects a read error. Because the CDR3's place on the DNA is in doubt, the DNA is left out and the CDR3 is given as listed by TCRdb. The CDR3 here is CSVVGGDY. The chain uses TRBV29-1 and TRBJ1-4. The CDR3 has 8 amino acids, counting both end residues. Germline loops: CDR1 SQVTM, CDR2 ANQGSEA.

The rearrangement uses TRBV7-4 and TRBJ2-7; 8 bases match TRBD2. V was pared by 11 bases and J by 2 bases, with 23 bases of the junction left unmatched. The V gene's germline CDR1 is SGHVT and CDR2 SQSDAQ. The CDR3 is 18 amino acids. CDR3 loop: CAPNTNRVGGGPTYEQYF. The CDR3, as DNA: TGTGCCCCAAACACTAACCGGGTCGGCGGGGGGCCCACCTACGAGCAGTACTTC. Looking up the rest from reference TRBV7-4 and TRBJ2-7 gives the full variable domain: GAGVSQSPRYKVAKRGRDVALRCDSISGHVTLYWYRQTLGQGSEVLTYSQSDAQRDKSGRPSGRFSAERPERSVSTLKIQRTEQGDSAVYLCAPNTNRVGGGPTYEQYFGPGTRLTVT.

This clonotype was counted many times. This chain joins TRBV15 and TRBJ1-5, with D perhaps matching TRBD1 (6 bases). Germline CDR1 LNHNV, CDR2 YYDKDF (reference sequence). The CDR3 extends over 15 amino acids. Trimming removed 5 bases from V and 2 bases from J, with 13 bases in between. The CDR3 DNA sequence: TGTGCCACCAGCGGGACAAAGGGAGGCAATCAGCCCCAGCATTTT. Translated: CATSGTKGGNQPQHF.